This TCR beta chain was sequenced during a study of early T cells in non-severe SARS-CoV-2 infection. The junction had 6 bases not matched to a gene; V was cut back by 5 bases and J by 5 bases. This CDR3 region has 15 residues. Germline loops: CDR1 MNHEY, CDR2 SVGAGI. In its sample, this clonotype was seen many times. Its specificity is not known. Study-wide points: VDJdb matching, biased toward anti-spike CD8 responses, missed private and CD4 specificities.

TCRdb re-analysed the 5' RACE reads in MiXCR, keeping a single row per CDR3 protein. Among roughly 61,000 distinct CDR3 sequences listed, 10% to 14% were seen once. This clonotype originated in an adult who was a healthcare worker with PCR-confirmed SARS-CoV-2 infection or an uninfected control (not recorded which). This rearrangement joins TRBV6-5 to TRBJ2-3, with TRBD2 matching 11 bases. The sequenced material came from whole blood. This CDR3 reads CASSTRLAGLDTQYF. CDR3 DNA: TGTGCCAGCAGTACTAGACTAGCGGGACTAGATACGCAGTATTTT.